This TCR beta chain emerged from a study of molecular identifiers for immune sequencing clone quantification. MiXCR was run by TCRdb on the PCR reads, yielding one entry per CDR3 protein. The repertoire holds 600,000 to 650,000 distinct CDR3 sequences, with just under 20% as singletons. CDR3 length: 12 residues. Germline assignment: CDR1 MNHNS and CDR2 SASEGT. Trimming shortened V by 7 bases and J by 7 bases, and 13 bases separated the two germline ends. The clonotype was recovered from a human donor in good health. Some libraries in this study had Jurkat cell RNA spiked in. The chain joins TRBV6-1 to TRBJ1-1; tentatively, D is TRBD1 (5 bases). Material: naive CD8+ T cells from blood, with Jurkat cell RNA spiked in. As to subset: FACS-sorted CD8+CD4-CCR7+CD45RA+ naive T cells. The CDR3 DNA is TGTGCCAGCATGGAGGGGTGGCGTGAAGCTTTCTTT. Protein product: CASMEGWREAFF.